Each of the 22 T cell receptor beta chains below was sequenced from the same sample in a study of cytomegalovirus exposure and HLA in healthy donors. Researchers ran the PCR with 60 Vbeta and 13 Jbeta primers. Generated by immunoSEQ multiplex PCR, the TCRdb table keeps only in-frame clones and is missing some. This sample has some 140,000 clones, with around 9% found just once. The sequencing sample was made of PBMCs. The receptor source for this set is a woman in her thirties or forties in good health and CMV-seropositive.

This clone has more than one count but fewer than ten. V usage is TRBV29-1 and J usage is TRBJ1-1, with 7 bases fitting TRBD1. Germline lookup yields CDR1 SQVTM and CDR2 ANQGSEA. This CDR3 is 15 amino acids long. The V and J ends lost 7 bases and 2 bases, in that order; junction bases with no gene match: 13. In nucleotides, the CDR3 is TGCAGCGGGGGATGGCAGGGGGTGTTAAACACTGAAGCTTTCTTT. The encoded protein is CSGGWQGVLNTEAFF.

The V gene is TRBV2, the J gene TRBJ1-2; TRBD1 aligns across 9 bases. Per the germline V gene, CDR1 is SNHLY and CDR2 is FYNNEI. V dropped 6 bases and J dropped 4; count of bases not matched to a gene: 3. The CDR3 has 13 amino acids. CDR3 loop: CASRGGQGYGYTF. Written as DNA, the CDR3 is TGTGCCAGCAGAGGGGGACAGGGCTATGGCTACACCTTC. The full variable domain, its missing parts supplied by reference TRBV2 and TRBJ1-2, is EPEVTQTPSHQVTQMGQEVILRCVPISNHLYFYWYRQILGQKVEFLVSFYNNEISEKSEIFDDQFSVERPDGSNFTLKIRSTKLEDSAMYFCASRGGQGYGYTFGSGTRLTVV.

J is TRBJ2-3 and V is TRBV29-1; D not certain. Germline CDR1 and CDR2: SQVTM and ANQGSEA. Trimming pared 2 bases from V and 6 bases from J, leaving 6 bases between. This CDR3 is built from 11 residues. CDR3 region: CSVEQRDTQYF. CDR3 coding DNA: TGCAGCGTTGAACAGCGTGATACGCAGTATTTT.

The J gene is TRBJ2-4, the V gene TRBV6-1, with 7 bases fitting TRBD1. With 2 bases clipped from V and 0 bases from J, the junction kept 4 bases outside the gene matches. Germline values: CDR1 MNHNS, CDR2 SASEGT. CDR3 length equals 16 residues. The CDR3 is CASSEQAGGAKNIQYF. In DNA form, the CDR3 reads TGTGCCAGCAGTGAACAAGCAGGGGGAGCCAAAAACATTCAGTACTTC.

The chain joins TRBV6-5 to TRBJ1-1; D uncertain. V was cut by 6 bases and J by 4 bases, with 12 bases left in between. This CDR3 is 13 amino acids long. Germline V gene data show CDR1 as MNHEY and CDR2 as SVGAGI. This CDR3 reads CASSYTLSTEAFF. CDR3 bases: TGTGCCAGCAGCTATACGCTATCCACTGAAGCTTTCTTT.

The chain couples TRBV7-6 to TRBJ2-7; 7 bases fit TRBD1. With V trimmed by 4 bases and J by 1 base, 4 bases remained unmatched. This CDR3 region has 14 residues. Germline CDR1 SGHVS, CDR2 FNYEAQ. CDR3 bases: TGTGCCAGCAGCTCCGGGACAGCTTCCTACGAGCAGTACTTC. Its protein product is CASSSGTASYEQYF.

The V call is TRBV7-6, the J call TRBJ2-7; TRBD2 aligns across 11 bases. Germline values: CDR1 SGHVS, CDR2 FNYEAQ. The J segment lost 4 bases and the V segment lost 5 bases, leaving 7 bases of the junction unmatched. This CDR3 spans 15 amino acids. CDR3 in DNA: TGTGCCAGCAGCCGAATAGCGGGGGGGCCGTACGAGCAGTACTTC. It encodes CASSRIAGGPYEQYF.

This clone was counted between two and nine times. The chain couples TRBV2 to TRBJ1-2; TRBD1 is a possible D gene (5 bases). CDR1 SNHLY and CDR2 FYNNEI come from the germline V gene. Trimming removed 7 bases at V and 4 bases at J, with 10 bases between. The CDR3 runs to 12 residues. CDR3 nucleotides: TGTGCCAGCAAGCTGGGGGGCTATGGCTACACCTTC. This translates into CASKLGGYGYTF.

The rearrangement links TRBV5-1 to TRBJ2-7, with 7 nucleotides matching TRBD1. The CDR3 is 15 amino acids. The germline CDR1 and CDR2 sequences are SGHRS and YFSETQ. Trimming at V came to 4 bases and at J to 0 bases, leaving 7 bases not matched to a gene. The CDR3 loop reads CASSVTGLSSYEQYF. DNA for the CDR3: TGCGCCAGCAGCGTGACAGGGCTCAGCTCCTACGAGCAGTACTTC.

This chain links TRBV19 with TRBJ2-5; 7 nucleotides line up with TRBD2. V lost 3 bases to trimming and J lost 4 bases; unmatched junction nucleotides: 8. The CDR3 is 15 residues long. Germline V gene sequence: CDR1 LNHDA, CDR2 SQIVND (reference sequence). The CDR3 is CASSMGGRAGETQYF. The CDR3, as DNA: TGTGCCAGTAGTATGGGAGGGAGGGCCGGAGAGACCCAGTACTTC.

This clone was counted only a few times. The chain employs TRBV10-2 and TRBJ2-7; 12 nucleotides line up with TRBD1. The V segment lost 7 bases and the J segment 4 bases; nucleotides outside the gene matches: 5. This CDR3 has 14 amino acids. Germline CDR1 WSHSY, CDR2 SAAADI. The CDR3: CASKGTGGLYEQYF. The CDR3 DNA reads TGCGCCAGCAAGGGGACAGGGGGCTTATACGAGCAGTACTTC.

This clone was detected only a few times. The gene calls are TRBV9 and TRBJ1-2; the D gene is possibly TRBD1 (6 bases). There are 15 residues in the CDR3. Germline V gene lookup returns CDR1 SGDLS and CDR2 YYNGEE. V was shortened by 0 bases and J by 4 bases, with 13 bases between the two germline ends. CDR3 bases: TGTGCCAGCAGCGTAGCGACAGGTCCAGGCTATGGCTACACCTTC. Its protein product is CASSVATGPGYGYTF.

V is TRBV5-4 and J is TRBJ1-6, with D tentatively TRBD1 (5 bases). Germline V gives CDR1 SGHNT, CDR2 YYREEE (reference sequence). The CDR3 extends over 17 amino acids. V was pared by 0 bases and J by 4 bases, with 14 bases between. CDR3 protein: CASSLASGTAYNSPLHF. The CDR3 DNA follows: TGTGCCAGCAGCTTGGCTTCCGGGACTGCTTATAATTCACCCCTCCACTTT. The variable domain in full, with the rest retrieved from reference TRBV5-4 and TRBJ1-6, is ETGVTQSPTHLIKTRGQQVTLRCSSQSGHNTVSWYQQALGQGPQFIFQYYREEENGRGNFPPRFSGLQFPNYSSELNVNALELDDSALYLCASSLASGTAYNSPLHFGNGTRLTVT.

A few counts support this clone. The chain combines TRBV2 with TRBJ1-4; no clear D. The V gene lost 10 bases and the J gene lost 4 bases, with 13 bases spanning the gap. The CDR3 is 13 residues long. Germline assignment: CDR1 SNHLY and CDR2 FYNNEI. DNA of the CDR3: TGTGCCACCCGTGCGGGCGGTAATGAAAAACTGTTTTTT. Translated, it gives CATRAGGNEKLFF.

This clone was observed a few times. This rearrangement joins TRBV5-1 to TRBJ2-2, with 9 bases fitting TRBD2. The CDR3 covers 14 residues. Germline V CDR1 and CDR2: SGHRS, YFSETQ. The ends lost 2 bases at V and 8 bases at J; junction bases unmatched: 4. CDR3 amino acids: CASSFIAGAGELFF. The DNA of the CDR3 is TGCGCCAGCAGCTTTATAGCGGGGGCTGGGGAGCTGTTTTTT.

The chain employs TRBV6-5 and TRBJ1-3; the D is unclear. The V end was cut by 5 bases, the J end by 5 bases, with 10 bases between. Germline CDR1 and CDR2: MNHEY and SVGAGI. This CDR3 contains 13 residues. CDR3 DNA: TGTGCCAGCAGTCCCGATGGCAGAAACACCATATATTTT. It codes for CASSPDGRNTIYF.

This chain uses TRBV5-1 with TRBJ1-4; 10 bases agree with TRBD1. The CDR3 is 14 residues long. V shed 5 bases and J 6 bases; nucleotides not matched to a gene: 4. The germline CDR1 and CDR2 sequences are SGHRS and YFSETQ. The CDR3 region is CASSRGTGDEKLFF. The CDR3 nucleotides read TGCGCCAGCAGTAGGGGGACAGGGGATGAAAAACTGTTTTTT.

This clone occurred a few times. The chain combines TRBV7-2 with TRBJ2-3, with 10 positions matching TRBD2. V lost 2 bases to trimming and J lost 5 bases; unmatched junction nucleotides: 13. CDR1 is SGHTA and CDR2 is FQGNSA in the germline V gene. The CDR3 runs to 18 residues. CDR3 loop: CASSLTRLSGGRVDTQYF. For the CDR3, the DNA is TGTGCCAGCAGCTTAACCCGTCTTAGCGGGGGGCGAGTAGATACGCAGTATTTT.

The rearrangement links TRBV15 to TRBJ2-5, with a weak D call TRBD1 (8 bases). V lost 3 bases, J lost 7 bases, and 12 bases lay in between. The CDR3 spans 13 residues. In germline, CDR1 is LNHNV, CDR2 YYDKDF (reference sequence). CDR3 sequence reads: CATSRTGEGTQYF. The CDR3 DNA is TGTGCCACCAGCAGGACAGGGGAGGGGACCCAGTACTTC.

This clone was seen only a few times. The chain recombines TRBV4-1 with TRBJ1-2; no definite D call. Trimming took off 0 bases at V and 8 bases at J, with 16 bases between the two ends. Looked up from germline, CDR1 is MGHRA and CDR2 is YSYEKL. The CDR3 length is 15 residues. The chain's CDR3 is CASSQDDAKPGGYTF. CDR3 nucleotide sequence: TGCGCCAGCAGCCAAGACGACGCCAAGCCGGGAGGCTACACCTTC.

The chain joins TRBV9 to TRBJ2-5, with 8 bases lining up with TRBD1. CDR3 length equals 13 residues. Germline CDR1 and CDR2: SGDLS and YYNGEE. V trimming: 7 bases; J trimming: 5 bases; junction bases outside the gene matches: 7. The DNA of the CDR3 is TGTGCCAGCGGAGCAGGGGGCGCGGAGACCCAGTACTTC. Its protein product is CASGAGGAETQYF.

This clone was found a few times. V usage is TRBV27 and J usage is TRBJ1-6; tentative D call: TRBD1 (5 bases). This CDR3 has 16 residues. The V end lost 4 bases, the J end lost 9 bases, and 19 bases lay between the germline ends. Looked up from germline, CDR1 is MNHEY and CDR2 is SMNVEV (reference sequence). Written as DNA, the CDR3 is TGTGCCAGCAGTTGGGTCAGACCGACCGGGGGTTCACCCCTCCACTTT. Its protein product is CASSWVRPTGGSPLHF.